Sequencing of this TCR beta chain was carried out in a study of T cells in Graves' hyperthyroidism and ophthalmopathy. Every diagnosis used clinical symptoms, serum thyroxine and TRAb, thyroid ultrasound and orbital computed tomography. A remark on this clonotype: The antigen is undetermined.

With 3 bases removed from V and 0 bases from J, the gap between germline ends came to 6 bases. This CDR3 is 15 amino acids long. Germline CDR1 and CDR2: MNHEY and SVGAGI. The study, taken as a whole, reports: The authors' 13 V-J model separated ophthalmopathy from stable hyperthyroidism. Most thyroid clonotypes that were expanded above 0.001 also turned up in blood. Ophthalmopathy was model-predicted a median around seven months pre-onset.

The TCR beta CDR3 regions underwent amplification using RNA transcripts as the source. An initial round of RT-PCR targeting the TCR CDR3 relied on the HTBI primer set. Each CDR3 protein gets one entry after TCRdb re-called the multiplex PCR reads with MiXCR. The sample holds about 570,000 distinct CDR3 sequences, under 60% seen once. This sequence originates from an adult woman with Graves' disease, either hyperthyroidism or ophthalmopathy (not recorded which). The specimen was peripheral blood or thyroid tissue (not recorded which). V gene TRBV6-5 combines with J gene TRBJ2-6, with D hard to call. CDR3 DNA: TGTGCCAGCAGTTATACGGGCTCTGGGGCCAACGTCCTGACTTTC. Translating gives CASSYTGSGANVLTF.